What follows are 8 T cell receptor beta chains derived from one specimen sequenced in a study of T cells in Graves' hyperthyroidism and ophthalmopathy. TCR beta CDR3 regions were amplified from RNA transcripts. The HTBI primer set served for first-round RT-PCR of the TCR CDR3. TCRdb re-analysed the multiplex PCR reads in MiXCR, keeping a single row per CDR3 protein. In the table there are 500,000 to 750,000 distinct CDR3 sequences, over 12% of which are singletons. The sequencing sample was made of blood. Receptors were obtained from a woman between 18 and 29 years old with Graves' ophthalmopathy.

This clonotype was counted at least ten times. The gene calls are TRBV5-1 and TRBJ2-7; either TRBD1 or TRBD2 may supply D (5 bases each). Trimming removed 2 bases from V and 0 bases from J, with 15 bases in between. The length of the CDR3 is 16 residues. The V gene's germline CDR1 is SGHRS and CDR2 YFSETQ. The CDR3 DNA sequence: TGCGCCAGCAGCTTAGGACAAGGGACCGTCTCCTACGAGCAGTACTTC. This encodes CASSLGQGTVSYEQYF.

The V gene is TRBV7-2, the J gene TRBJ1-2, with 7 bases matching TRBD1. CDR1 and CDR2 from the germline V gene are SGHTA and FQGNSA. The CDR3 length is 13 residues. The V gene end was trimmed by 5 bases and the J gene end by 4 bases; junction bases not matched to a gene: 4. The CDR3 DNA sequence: TGTGCCAGCAGCGCGGGACAGACCTATGGCTACACCTTC. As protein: CASSAGQTYGYTF. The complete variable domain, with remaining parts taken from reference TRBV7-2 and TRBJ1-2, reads GAGVSQSPSNKVTEKGKDVELRCDPISGHTALYWYRQSLGQGLEFLIYFQGNSAPDKSGLPSDRFSAERTGGSVSTLTIQRTQQEDSAVYLCASSAGQTYGYTFGSGTRLTVV.

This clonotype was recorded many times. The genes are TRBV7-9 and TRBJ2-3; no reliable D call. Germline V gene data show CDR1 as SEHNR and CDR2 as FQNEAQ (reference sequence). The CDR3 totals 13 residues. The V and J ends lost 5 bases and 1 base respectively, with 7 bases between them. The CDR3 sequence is CASSLPGTDTQYF. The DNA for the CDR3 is TGTGCCAGCAGCCTCCCGGGCACAGATACGCAGTATTTT.

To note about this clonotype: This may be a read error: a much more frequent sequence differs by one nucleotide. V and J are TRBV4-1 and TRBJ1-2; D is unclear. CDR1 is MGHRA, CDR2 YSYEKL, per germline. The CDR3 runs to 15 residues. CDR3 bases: TGCGCCAGCAGCCAAGATTCAATCTCTGCGGGTGGCCACACCTTC. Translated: CASSQDSISAGGHTF.

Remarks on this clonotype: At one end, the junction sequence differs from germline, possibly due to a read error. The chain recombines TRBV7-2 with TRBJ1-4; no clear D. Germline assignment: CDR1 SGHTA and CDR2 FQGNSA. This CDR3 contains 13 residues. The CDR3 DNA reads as TGTGCCAGCAGCTTATATGGGGATGAAAGACTGTTTTTT. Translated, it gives CASSLYGDERLFF.

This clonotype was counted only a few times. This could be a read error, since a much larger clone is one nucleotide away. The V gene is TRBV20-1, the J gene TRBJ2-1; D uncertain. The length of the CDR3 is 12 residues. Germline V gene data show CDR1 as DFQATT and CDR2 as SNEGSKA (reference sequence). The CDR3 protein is CSASTTYNEQLF. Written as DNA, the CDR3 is TGCAGTGCTTCCACCACCTACAATGAGCAGCTCTTC.

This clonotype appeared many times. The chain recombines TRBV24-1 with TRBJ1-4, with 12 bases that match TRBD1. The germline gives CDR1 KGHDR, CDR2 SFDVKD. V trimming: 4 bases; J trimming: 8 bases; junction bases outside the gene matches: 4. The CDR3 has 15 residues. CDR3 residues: CATSDRDRGREKLFF. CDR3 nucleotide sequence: TGTGCCACCAGTGACCGGGACAGGGGGCGAGAAAAACTGTTTTTT.

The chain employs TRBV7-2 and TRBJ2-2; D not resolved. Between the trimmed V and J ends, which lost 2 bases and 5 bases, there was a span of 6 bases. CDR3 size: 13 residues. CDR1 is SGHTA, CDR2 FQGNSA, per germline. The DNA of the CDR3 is TGTGCCAGCAGCTTATATAGAACCGGGGAGCTGTTTTTT. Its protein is CASSLYRTGELFF.